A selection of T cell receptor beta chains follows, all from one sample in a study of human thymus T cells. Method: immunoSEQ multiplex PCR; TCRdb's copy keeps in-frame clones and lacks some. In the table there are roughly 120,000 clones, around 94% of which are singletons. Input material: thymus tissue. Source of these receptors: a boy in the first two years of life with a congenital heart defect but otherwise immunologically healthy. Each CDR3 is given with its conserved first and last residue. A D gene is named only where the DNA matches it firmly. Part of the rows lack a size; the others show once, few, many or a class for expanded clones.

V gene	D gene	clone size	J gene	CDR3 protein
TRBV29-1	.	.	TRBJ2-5	CSGAYSRKTQYF
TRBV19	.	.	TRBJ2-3	CASREGPPGTDTQYF
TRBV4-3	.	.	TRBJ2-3	CASSQDRKVGPDTQYF
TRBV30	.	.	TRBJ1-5	CAWSVKGNQPQHF
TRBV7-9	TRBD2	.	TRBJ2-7	CASSSIAGGSYEQYF
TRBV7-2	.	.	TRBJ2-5	CASSLDGMRLMPETQYF
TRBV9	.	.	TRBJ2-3	CASSVGPAAYTDTQYF
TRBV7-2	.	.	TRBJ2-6	CASSPPVRANVLTF
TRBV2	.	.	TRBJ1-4	CASSVLRKGGLGKLFF
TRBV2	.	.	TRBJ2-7	CARDNRVSGEQYF
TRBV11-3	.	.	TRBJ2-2	CASSLDVGLRGLNTGELFF
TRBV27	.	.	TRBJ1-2	CASSSGHPGSGYTF
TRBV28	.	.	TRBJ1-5	CASRPASSQPQHF
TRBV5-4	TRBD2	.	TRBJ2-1	CASSLGRAGGTNEQFF
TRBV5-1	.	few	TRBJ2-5	CASSKDYQETQYF
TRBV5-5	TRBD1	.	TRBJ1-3	CASSTLGTELSGNTIYF
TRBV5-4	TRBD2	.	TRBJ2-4	CASSFSGGKNIQYF
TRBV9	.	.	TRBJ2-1	CASSVKLEGPNEQFF
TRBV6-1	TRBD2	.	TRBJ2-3	CASSDGTSGGGTQYF
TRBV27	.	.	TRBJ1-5	CASSRHGGQPQHF
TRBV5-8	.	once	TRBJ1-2	CASSLYDHHHGYTF
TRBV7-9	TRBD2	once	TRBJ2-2	CASTRGGSGELFF
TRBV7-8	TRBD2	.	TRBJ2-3	CAITRTSDTDTQYF
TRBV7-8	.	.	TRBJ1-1	CASSLRLIRGPNTEAFF
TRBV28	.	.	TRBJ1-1	CASSSDRLNTEAFF
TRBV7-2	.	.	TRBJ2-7	CASTPGGQGNKGTYEQYF
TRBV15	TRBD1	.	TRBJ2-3	CATSFAGGDTQYF
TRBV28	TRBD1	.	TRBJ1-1	CASSPDRVNTEAFF
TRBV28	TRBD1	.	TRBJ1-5	CASSPRSQGGNQPQHF
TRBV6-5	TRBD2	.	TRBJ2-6	CASRAGGPGANVLTF
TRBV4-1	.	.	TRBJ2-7	CASSHVGASYEQYF
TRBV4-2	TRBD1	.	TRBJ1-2	CASSLRGRGHDWHGYTF
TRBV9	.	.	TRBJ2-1	CASSVTTTGAFPPYNEQFF
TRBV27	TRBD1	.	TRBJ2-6	CASSPDPDRAGANVLTF
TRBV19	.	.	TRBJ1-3	CAEPKTYSNTIYF
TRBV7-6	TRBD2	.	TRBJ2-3	CASSSETSGEDTDTQYF
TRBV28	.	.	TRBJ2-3	CASSPRLPTNTQYF